A single sample gave rise to the 12 T cell receptor beta chains below, sequenced in a study of blood T cell repertoires in COVID-19. Sequencing used immunoSEQ multiplex PCR; TCRdb keeps in-frame clones, though not all of them. The sample records hundreds of thousands of clones, around 82% being singletons. Sequencing was performed on PBMCs or T cells enriched from blood (not recorded which). The receptors were sampled from a woman between 40 and 50 years old with acute COVID-19.

The chain is built from TRBV11-2 and TRBJ1-5; D not certain. The CDR3 has 13 amino acids. Germline CDR1 reads SGHAT; CDR2 reads FQNNGV. The V gene lost 2 bases and the J gene lost 5 bases, with 7 bases spanning the gap. DNA for the CDR3: TGTGCCAGCAGCTTATCGGGAGATCAGCCCCAGCATTTT. Amino acids: CASSLSGDQPQHF.

This clone showed up just a few times. The genes are TRBV12-5 and TRBJ1-2; 7 positions agree with TRBD1. V dropped 6 bases and J dropped 7; count of bases not matched to a gene: 5. Germline loops: CDR1 LGHNT, CDR2 FRNRAP. This CDR3 has 12 residues. CDR3 in DNA: TGTGCTAGTGGCAACAGGGGTCCTGGCTACACCTTC. Residues: CASGNRGPGYTF. The variable domain in full, with the rest retrieved from reference TRBV12-5 and TRBJ1-2, is DARVTQTPRHKVTEMGQEVTMRCQPILGHNTVFWYRQTMMQGLELLAYFRNRAPLDDSGMPKDRFSAEMPDATLATLKIQPSEPRDSAVYFCASGNRGPGYTFGSGTRLTVV.

This clone came up a few times. V is TRBV11-2 and J is TRBJ1-1, with TRBD1 as a possible D gene (5 bases). Trimming left V 0 bases short and J 5 bases short, with 10 bases between. The CDR3 has 14 amino acids. Per the germline V gene, CDR1 is SGHAT and CDR2 is FQNNGV. CDR3 in DNA: TGTGCCAGCAGCTTAGAGGAGGGGAAGACTGAAGCTTTCTTT. Protein sequence: CASSLEEGKTEAFF.

V is TRBV19 and J is TRBJ1-3; D call uncertain. CDR3 length equals 17 residues. The V and J ends lost 3 bases and 1 base respectively, with 16 bases between them. CDR1 and CDR2 from the germline V gene are LNHDA and SQIVND (reference sequence). The CDR3, as DNA: TGTGCCAGTAGTATCATCAGGCGCCCAGATTCTGGAAACACCATATATTTT. Amino acids: CASSIIRRPDSGNTIYF.

In its sample, this clone was seen once. The chain carries TRBV6-5 and TRBJ1-1, with D unclear. Deletions cut 7 bases from V and 7 bases from J, with 10 bases between. Germline V gene sequence: CDR1 MNHEY, CDR2 SVGAGI. The CDR3 is made up of 11 amino acids. DNA of the CDR3: TGTGCCAGCATTTCGGGGTATGAAGCTTTCTTT. The encoded protein is CASISGYEAFF.

The chain uses TRBV28 and TRBJ2-5; 8 bases map to TRBD2. V shed 2 bases and J 0 bases; nucleotides not matched to a gene: 5. CDR3 size: 16 residues. Germline V gives CDR1 MDHEN, CDR2 SYDVKM. In DNA, the CDR3 is TGTGCCAGCAGTTTAGCTTCTAGCGGGTACCAAGAGACCCAGTACTTC. It encodes CASSLASSGYQETQYF.

The chain combines TRBV3-1 (or the pseudogene TRBV3-2) with TRBJ1-5; 7 bases match TRBD1. The CDR3 runs 12 residues. Unmatched junction bases numbered 0, after V lost 5 bases and J lost 5 bases. CDR1 LGHDT and CDR2 YNNKEL come from the germline V gene (reference sequence). The CDR3 is CASSTGDQPQHF. In DNA form, the CDR3 reads TGTGCCAGCAGCACAGGGGATCAGCCCCAGCATTTT.

Worth noting for this clone: This same CDR3 is encoded by further DNA sequences in the sample. The rearrangement links TRBV7-2 to TRBJ2-5; the D is unclear. The germline CDR1 and CDR2 sequences are SGHTA and FQGNSA. The CDR3 extends over 11 amino acids. Trimming shortened V by 5 bases and J by 2 bases, and 3 bases separated the two germline ends. CDR3 in amino acids: CASSPQETQYF. The CDR3 nucleotides read TGTGCCAGCAGCCCACAAGAGACCCAGTACTTC. The whole variable domain, remainder taken from reference TRBV7-2 and TRBJ2-5, is GAGVSQSPSNKVTEKGKDVELRCDPISGHTALYWYRQSLGQGLEFLIYFQGNSAPDKSGLPSDRFSAERTGGSVSTLTIQRTQQEDSAVYLCASSPQETQYFGPGTRLLVL.

This clone was seen only once. The V gene is TRBV7-3, the J gene TRBJ2-3; TRBD2 matches at 9 bases. CDR1 is SGHTA, CDR2 FQGTGA, per germline. This CDR3 has 14 amino acids. After removal of 5 bases from V and 6 bases from J, the junction contained 6 bases not matched to a gene. As DNA, the CDR3 is TGTGCCAGCAGCGCCGGACTAGCGCTGGATACGCAGTATTTT. It encodes CASSAGLALDTQYF.

The chain combines TRBV3-1 (or the pseudogene TRBV3-2) with TRBJ1-2, with D hard to call. V was trimmed by 4 bases and J by 9 bases, leaving 21 bases between them. The CDR3 has 15 residues. Germline loops: CDR1 LGHDT, CDR2 YNNKEL (reference sequence). The CDR3 nucleotides are TGTGCCAGCAGCCCCCCCCGGGTCGAGGGATGGAGCTACACCTTC. Protein product: CASSPPRVEGWSYTF.

The chain recombines TRBV6-5 with TRBJ1-1; no firm D call. This CDR3 comprises 15 residues. Trimming shortened V by 6 bases and J by 6 bases, and 20 bases separated the two germline ends. CDR1 MNHEY and CDR2 SVGAGI come from the germline V gene. The CDR3 bases are TGTGCCAGCAGCCCCTACGGTCGAGGGAGGGCTGAAGCTTTCTTT. The encoded protein is CASSPYGRGRAEAFF.

The chain is built from TRBV6-5 and TRBJ2-3; TRBD2 matches 7 bases. Germline assignment: CDR1 MNHEY and CDR2 SVGAGI. The CDR3 sequence is 15 residues long. The ends lost 7 bases at V and 0 bases at J; junction bases unmatched: 7. CDR3 nucleotides: TGTGCCAGCATTCAGAGCGGGGCTAGCACAGATACGCAGTATTTT. Its translation is CASIQSGASTDTQYF.